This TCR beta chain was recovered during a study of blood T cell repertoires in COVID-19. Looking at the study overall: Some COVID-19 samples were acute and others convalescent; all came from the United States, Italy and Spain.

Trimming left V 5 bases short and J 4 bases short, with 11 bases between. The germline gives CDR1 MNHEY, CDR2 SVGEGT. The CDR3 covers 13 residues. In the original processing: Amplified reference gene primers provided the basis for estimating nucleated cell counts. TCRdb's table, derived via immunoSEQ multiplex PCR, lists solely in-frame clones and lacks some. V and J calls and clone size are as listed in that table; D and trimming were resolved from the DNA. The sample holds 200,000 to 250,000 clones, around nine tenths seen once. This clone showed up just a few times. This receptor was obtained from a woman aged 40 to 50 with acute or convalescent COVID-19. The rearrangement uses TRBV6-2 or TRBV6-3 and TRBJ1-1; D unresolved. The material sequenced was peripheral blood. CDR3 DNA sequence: TGTGCCAGCAGTATGGCCCCGGGCACTGAAGCTTTCTTT. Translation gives CASSMAPGTEAFF.